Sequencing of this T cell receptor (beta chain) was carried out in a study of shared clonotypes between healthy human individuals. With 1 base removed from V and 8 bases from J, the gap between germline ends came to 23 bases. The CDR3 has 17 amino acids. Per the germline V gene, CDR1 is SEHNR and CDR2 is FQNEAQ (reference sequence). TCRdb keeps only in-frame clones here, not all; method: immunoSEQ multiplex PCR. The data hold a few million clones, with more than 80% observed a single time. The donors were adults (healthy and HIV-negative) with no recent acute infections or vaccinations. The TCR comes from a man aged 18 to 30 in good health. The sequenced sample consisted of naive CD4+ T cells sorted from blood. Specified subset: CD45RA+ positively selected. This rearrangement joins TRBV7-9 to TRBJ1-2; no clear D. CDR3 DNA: TGTGCCAGCAGCTTAGTAGCAGCCACCAGCCTAAGATTGGGCTACACCTTC. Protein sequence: CASSLVAATSLRLGYTF.